This T cell receptor (beta chain) appears in the sequencing data of a study of immune cell composition in non-small cell lung cancer. Study results and limitations: Smoking pack-years did not significantly correlate with tumour TCR-beta clonality. In adenocarcinoma, maximal tumour-associated clone frequency tracked TIL tumour reactivity.

With V trimmed by 6 bases and J by 2 bases, 14 bases remained unmatched. In germline, CDR1 is LNHDA, CDR2 SQIVND (reference sequence). The CDR3 is 17 residues long. On this clone: What it recognizes is unknown.

Profiled with immunoSEQ multiplex PCR; TCRdb holds only in-frame clones, not every one. This sample has 7,000 or so clones, with approximately 84% found just once. The normal lung sample lay at least 3 cm, and maximally far, from the tumour. DNA was extracted from unsorted cell suspensions stored frozen. The chain combines TRBV19 with TRBJ2-3; TRBD1 matches 7 bases. The receptor was derived from a human donor with non-small cell lung cancer. Sequencing was done on a sample of non-adjacent lung tissue. This chain's CDR3 is CASSDSGTESSTDTQYF. The CDR3 DNA reads TGTGCCAGTAGCGACTCCGGGACAGAGAGCTCCACAGATACGCAGTATTTT.